This T cell receptor beta chain was sequenced in a study of T cell clonotyping in hematopoietic cell transplantation. For the study at large: Pretransplant recipient samples were taken after cytoreduction.

General observations from the study: Few recipient clonotypes overlapped donors; over 95% were de novo at given depth. Without cell sorting, CD4 versus CD8 contributions remain unresolved. After transplant, recipient diversity fell while pathologically expanded clonotypes grew through day 180.

TCRdb keeps only in-frame clones here, not all; method: immunoSEQ multiplex PCR. The profile shows some 5,000 clones, around 80% of them singletons. The time point was: recipient sample about 28 days before transplant, after cytoreduction. About this clone itself: What it binds is unknown.

Trimming shortened V by 5 bases and J by 4 bases, and 16 bases separated the two germline ends. Germline values: CDR1 LNHNV, CDR2 YYDKDF (reference sequence). CDR3 length: 15 amino acids. V and J are TRBV15 and TRBJ2-3; D may be TRBD1 (6 bases). The sequences come from peripheral blood mononuclear cells, collected before stem cell transplant. The receptor was isolated from a woman between 45 and 60 years old with acute myeloid leukemia. Some clones in this sample may be carry-over from other donors' samples. CDR3 nucleotide sequence: TGTGCCACCAGCTCTCCCCTGGGGGCCTCAGATACGCAGTATTTT. It codes for CATSSPLGASDTQYF.